One sample yielded the 13 T cell receptor beta chains listed below, sequenced in a study of T cell responses to AZD1222 COVID-19 vaccine (dated by TCRdb to about 2021). The intended sense of this specimen's time point label: about 28 days (+/-7) after the second vaccine dose. The library was generated by the immunoSEQ multiplex PCR assay. TCRdb retrieved this table from immuneACCESS and kept in-frame rearrangements only. Not all clones are present; in checked studies, unresolved V genes account for under half, and no reason is known for the remainder. Within this sample are some 86,000 clones, with almost 90% of them counted one time only. The ten largest clones capture roughly 7.2% of the sample. Material: peripheral blood, obtained 28 days after the second AZD1222 dose. Receptors originate from an adult who received the AZD1222 COVID-19 vaccine.

J is TRBJ2-1 and V is TRBV6-6; a weak D match, TRBD2 (6 bases). From germline, CDR1 is MNHNY and CDR2 SVGAGI (reference sequence). Trimming shortened V by 6 bases and J by 0 bases, and 15 bases separated the two germline ends. The CDR3 totals 16 residues. The CDR3 region has the DNA TGTGCCAGCAGCAAGGGGACTGTTAGCTCCTACAATGAGCAGTTCTTC. Residues: CASSKGTVSSYNEQFF.

The chain combines TRBV11-2 with TRBJ2-7; the D is unclear. The CDR3 has 14 residues. V lost 5 bases and J 3 bases, leaving 14 bases between the germline ends. The V gene's germline CDR1 is SGHAT and CDR2 FQNNGV. In DNA form, the CDR3 reads TGTGCCAGCAGCCCCCGGGTCCTGATCTACGAGCAGTACTTC. Translated, it gives CASSPRVLIYEQYF.

The chain couples TRBV3-1 (or the pseudogene TRBV3-2) to TRBJ2-5, with D unclear. Germline CDR1 and CDR2: LGHDT and YNNKEL (reference sequence). The V gene lost 1 base and the J gene lost 6 bases, with 12 bases spanning the gap. The CDR3 covers 14 residues. This CDR3 is CASSQVVSGQTQYF. CDR3 nucleotide sequence: TGTGCCAGCAGCCAAGTGGTTTCCGGTCAGACCCAGTACTTC.

The rearrangement joins TRBV29-1 to TRBJ2-1; TRBD2 matches at 12 bases. The CDR3 consists of 15 residues. CDR1 is SQVTM, CDR2 ANQGSEA, per germline. CDR3 in DNA: TGCAGTACCTTTAGGACTAGCGGGGTCTACAATGAGCAGTTCTTC. It specifies CSTFRTSGVYNEQFF.

V and J are TRBV27 and TRBJ1-1; TRBD1 agrees at 7 bases. This CDR3 is 13 amino acids long. V gave up 8 bases and J gave up 1 base; unmatched junction bases: 4. Germline values: CDR1 MNHEY, CDR2 SMNVEV (reference sequence). CDR3 region: CASVNRGNTEAFF. CDR3 DNA sequence: TGTGCCAGCGTGAACAGGGGGAACACTGAAGCTTTCTTT.

The chain joins TRBV28 to TRBJ2-1; tentative D call: TRBD1 (5 bases). V dropped 6 bases and J dropped 2 bases, with 8 bases sitting between them. CDR3 length: 13 residues. The V gene's germline CDR1 is MDHEN and CDR2 SYDVKM. For the CDR3, the DNA is TGTGCCAGCAGCGGACACCCCTACAATGAGCAGTTCTTC. Residues: CASSGHPYNEQFF.

The gene calls are TRBV4-2 and TRBJ1-6; possibly TRBD1 for D (5 bases). Germline V gene sequence: CDR1 LGHNA, CDR2 YNFKEQ. V dropped 2 bases and J dropped 5 bases, with 10 bases sitting between them. The CDR3 loop spans 15 amino acids. CDR3 bases: TGTGCCAGCAGCCAAACCGGGGGTGATAATTCACCCCTCCACTTT. It encodes CASSQTGGDNSPLHF.

The chain couples TRBV7-3 to TRBJ2-2, with unresolved D. The CDR3 extends over 16 amino acids. Germline lookup yields CDR1 SGHTA and CDR2 FQGTGA. The V end lost 5 bases, the J end lost 0 bases, and 13 bases lay between the germline ends. This CDR3 is CASSRMADANTGELFF. As DNA, the CDR3 is TGTGCCAGCAGCCGAATGGCGGACGCGAACACCGGGGAGCTGTTTTTT.

V usage is TRBV30 and J usage is TRBJ1-5; D is perhaps TRBD1 (6 bases). The germline V gene has CDR1 GTSNPN and CDR2 SVGIG (reference sequence). Trimming removed 1 base at V and 7 bases at J, with 14 bases between. This CDR3 comprises 14 residues. The DNA for the CDR3 is TGTGCCTGGAGTGCGAGCGCCACAGGGCAGCCCCAGCATTTT. This codes for CAWSASATGQPQHF. Filled out from reference TRBV30 and TRBJ1-5, the complete variable domain reads SQTIHQWPATLVQPVGSPLSLECTVEGTSNPNLYWYRQAAGRGLQLLFYSVGIGQISSEVPQNLSASRPQDRQFILSSKKLLLSDSGFYLCAWSASATGQPQHFGDGTRLSIL.

The CDR3 loop reads CASSVSQGGQGQETQYF. Written as DNA, the CDR3 is TGTGCCAGCAGCGTTTCCCAGGGGGGACAGGGACAAGAGACCCAGTACTTC. This chain connects TRBV9 to TRBJ2-5, with 9 bases matching TRBD1. Germline CDR1 and CDR2: SGDLS and YYNGEE. Unmatched junction bases numbered 10, after V lost 2 bases and J lost 2 bases. The CDR3 covers 17 residues.

The chain has TRBV4-2 and TRBJ2-5; 7 bases align to TRBD2. The CDR3 runs to 16 residues. J gave up 4 bases and V 1 base, and 9 bases lay outside the gene matches. Germline V gene sequence: CDR1 LGHNA, CDR2 YNFKEQ. Written as DNA, the CDR3 is TGTGCCAGCAGCCAAGGGGGGGGAGGGCCCGCAGAGACCCAGTACTTC. Encoded protein: CASSQGGGGPAETQYF.

The chain couples TRBV27 to TRBJ1-4; TRBD1 might be the D (6 bases). The CDR3 runs to 14 residues. V lost 6 bases and J 8 bases, leaving 16 bases between the germline ends. Germline-derived CDR1 and CDR2 are MNHEY and SMNVEV (reference sequence). CDR3 nucleotide sequence: TGTGCCAGCAGCAAAAACAGGGAAACGGAAAAACTGTTTTTT. It encodes CASSKNRETEKLFF. The full variable domain, rest sourced from reference TRBV27 and TRBJ1-4, is EAQVTQNPRYLITVTGKKLTVTCSQNMNHEYMSWYRQDPGLGLRQIYYSMNVEVTDKGDVPEGYKVSRKEKRNFPLILESPSPNQTSLYFCASSKNRETEKLFFGSGTQLSVL.

The rearrangement links TRBV7-2 to TRBJ2-7; tentative D call: TRBD2 (6 bases). The germline V and J ends were trimmed by 3 bases and 2 bases, with 11 bases remaining between them. This CDR3 is built from 14 residues. Per germline, CDR1 SGHTA and CDR2 FQGNSA. The CDR3 sequence: CASSFSRDPYEQYF. The CDR3 nucleotides are TGTGCCAGCAGCTTTTCGCGGGACCCCTACGAGCAGTACTTC.